This TCR beta chain was captured in a study of blood T cell repertoires in COVID-19. Study-wide context: Sites across the United States, Italy and Spain contributed samples from acute and convalescent COVID-19. The cDNA or gDNA used as material had been derived from T cells, B-cell-depleted T cells, or PBMCs.

Source study methods: How many nucleated cells were present was estimated from reference gene primer amplification. Only in-frame clones appear in the TCRdb table, and some are missing; sequencing was by immunoSEQ multiplex PCR. V and J calls and clone size follow that table, whereas D and trimming were derived from the DNA. Altogether about 120,000 clones are present, 90% being singletons, with the ten largest covering 1.5% to 2%. The sequence derives from a human donor with active COVID-19. The donor label of this sample is uncertain. The sequencing input was peripheral blood.

CDR3 nucleotides: TGTGCCAGTAGCCCGGGACTAGCGGCAGATACGCAGTATTTT. It is translated as CASSPGLAADTQYF. The chain combines TRBV6-2 or TRBV6-3 with TRBJ2-3, with 11 bases lining up with TRBD2. The CDR3 has 14 amino acids. From germline, CDR1 is MNHEY and CDR2 SVGEGT. Trimming took 9 bases from V and 4 from J; bases not matched to a gene: 6.